This TCR beta chain was profiled in a study of OX40 agonist ivuxolimab in advanced cancers. Deletions cut 6 bases from V and 5 bases from J, with 13 bases between. This CDR3 spans 13 amino acids. Germline values: CDR1 MNHEY, CDR2 SVGAGI. Profiled with immunoSEQ multiplex PCR; TCRdb holds only in-frame clones, not every one. The profile shows tens of thousands of clones, around 90% of them singletons. The TCR was taken from an adult with an advanced solid tumor such as melanoma, head and neck, liver or kidney cancer. Specimen: CD4+ or CD8+ T cells sorted from blood, collected in a trial of the OX40 agonist ivuxolimab. V usage is TRBV6-5 and J usage is TRBJ1-1, with D unclear. The CDR3: CASSPRGRTEAFF. The CDR3 nucleotides are TGTGCCAGCAGCCCTCGTGGGCGGACTGAAGCTTTCTTT.